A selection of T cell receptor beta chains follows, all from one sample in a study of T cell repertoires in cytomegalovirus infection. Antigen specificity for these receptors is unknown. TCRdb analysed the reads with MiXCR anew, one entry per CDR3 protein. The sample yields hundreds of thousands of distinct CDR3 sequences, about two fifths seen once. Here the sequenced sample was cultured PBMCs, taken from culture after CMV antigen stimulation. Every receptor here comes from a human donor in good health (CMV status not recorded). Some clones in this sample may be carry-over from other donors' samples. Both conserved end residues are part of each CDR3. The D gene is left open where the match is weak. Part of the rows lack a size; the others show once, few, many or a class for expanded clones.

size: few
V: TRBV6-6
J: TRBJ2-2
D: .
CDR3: CASSYPPRQPELFF
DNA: TGTGCCAGCAGTTACCCGCCCCGCCAACCTGAGCTGTTTTTT

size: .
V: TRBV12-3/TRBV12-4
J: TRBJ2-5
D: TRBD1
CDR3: CASSPTGSVETQYF
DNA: TGTGCCAGCAGTCCGACAGGGTCGGTAGAGACCCAGTACTTC

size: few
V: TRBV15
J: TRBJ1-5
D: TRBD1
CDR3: CATSRGPGQVTNQPQHF
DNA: TGTGCCACCAGCAGAGGCCCTGGACAGGTAACAAATCAGCCCCAGCATTTT

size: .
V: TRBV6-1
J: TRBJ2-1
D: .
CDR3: CATRGGDNEQFF
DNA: TGTGCCACCCGAGGGGGGGACAATGAGCAGTTCTTC

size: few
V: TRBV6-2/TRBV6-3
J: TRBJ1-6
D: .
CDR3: CASSYETNSPLHF
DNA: TGTGCCAGCAGTTACGAGACTAATTCACCCCTCCACTTT

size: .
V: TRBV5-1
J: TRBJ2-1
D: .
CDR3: CASSRPYTGTPYNEQFF
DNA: TGCGCCAGCAGCCGGCCCTACACCGGGACGCCATACAATGAGCAGTTCTTC

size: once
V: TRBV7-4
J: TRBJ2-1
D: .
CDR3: CASSQNPRKFF
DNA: TGTGCCAGCAGCCAGAACCCCCGGAAGTTCTTC

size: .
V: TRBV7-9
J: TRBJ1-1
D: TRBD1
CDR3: CASSSGTEEASF
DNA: TGTGCCAGCAGCTCCGGGACAGAGGAAGCTTCCTTT

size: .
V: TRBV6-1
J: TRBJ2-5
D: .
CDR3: CASKAGQGETQYF
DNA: TGTGCCAGCAAGGCGGGGCAGGGAGAGACCCAGTACTTC

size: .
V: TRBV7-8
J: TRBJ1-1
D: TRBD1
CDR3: CASSFTGGRNTEAFF
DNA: TGTGCCAGCAGTTTCACAGGGGGCAGGAACACTGAAGCTTTCTTT

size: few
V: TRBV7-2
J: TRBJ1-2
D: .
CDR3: CASSLESSLYGYTF
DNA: TGTGCCAGCAGCTTAGAGAGCTCTCTCTATGGCTACACCTTC